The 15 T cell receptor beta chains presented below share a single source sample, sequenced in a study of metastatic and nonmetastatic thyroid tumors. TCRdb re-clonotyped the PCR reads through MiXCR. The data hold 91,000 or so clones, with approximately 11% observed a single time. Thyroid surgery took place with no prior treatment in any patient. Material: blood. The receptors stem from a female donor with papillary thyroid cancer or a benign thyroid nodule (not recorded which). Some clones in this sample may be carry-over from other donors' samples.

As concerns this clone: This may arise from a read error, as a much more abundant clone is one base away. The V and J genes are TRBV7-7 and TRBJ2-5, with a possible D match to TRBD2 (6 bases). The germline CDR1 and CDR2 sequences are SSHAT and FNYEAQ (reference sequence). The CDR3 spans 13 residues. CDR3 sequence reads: CASSLVVGGTQYF. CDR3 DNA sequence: TGTGCTAGCAGCTTAGTAGTGGGGGGGACCCAGTACTTC.

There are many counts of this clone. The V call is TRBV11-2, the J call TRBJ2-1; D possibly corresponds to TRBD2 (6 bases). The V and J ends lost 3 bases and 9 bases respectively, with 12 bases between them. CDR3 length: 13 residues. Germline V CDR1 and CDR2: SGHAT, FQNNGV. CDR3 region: CASSLRLGIEQFF. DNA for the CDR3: TGTGCCAGCAGCTTGCGACTAGGAATTGAGCAGTTCTTC.

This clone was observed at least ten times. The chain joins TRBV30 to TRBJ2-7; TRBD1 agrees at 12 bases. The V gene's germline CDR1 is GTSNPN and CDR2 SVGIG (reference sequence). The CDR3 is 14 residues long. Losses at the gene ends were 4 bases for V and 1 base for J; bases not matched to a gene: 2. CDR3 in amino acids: CAWKGQGASYEQYF. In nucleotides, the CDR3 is TGTGCCTGGAAGGGACAGGGGGCTTCCTACGAGCAGTACTTC.

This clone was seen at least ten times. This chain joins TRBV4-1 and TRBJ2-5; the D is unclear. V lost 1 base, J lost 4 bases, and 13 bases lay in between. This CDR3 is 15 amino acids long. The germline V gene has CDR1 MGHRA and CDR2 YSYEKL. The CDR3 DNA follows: TGCGCCAGCAGCCAAGTGATAGGTTCCGGAGAGACCCAGTACTTC. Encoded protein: CASSQVIGSGETQYF.

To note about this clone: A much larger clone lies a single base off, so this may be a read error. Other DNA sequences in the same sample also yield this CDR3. This CDR3 reads CASRQSTDTQYF. For the CDR3, the DNA is TGTGCCAGCAGACAGAGCACAGACACGCAGTATTTT. This chain connects TRBV2 to TRBJ2-3; no definite D call. Germline values: CDR1 SNHLY, CDR2 FYNNEI. The CDR3 contains 12 residues.

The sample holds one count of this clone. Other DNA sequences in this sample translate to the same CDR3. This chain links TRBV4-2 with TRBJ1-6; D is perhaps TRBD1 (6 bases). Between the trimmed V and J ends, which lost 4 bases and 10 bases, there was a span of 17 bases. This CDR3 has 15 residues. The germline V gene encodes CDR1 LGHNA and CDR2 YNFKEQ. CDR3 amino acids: CASSPSHREGSPLHF. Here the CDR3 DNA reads TGTGCCAGCAGCCCCAGTCACAGGGAGGGCTCACCCCTCCACTTT.

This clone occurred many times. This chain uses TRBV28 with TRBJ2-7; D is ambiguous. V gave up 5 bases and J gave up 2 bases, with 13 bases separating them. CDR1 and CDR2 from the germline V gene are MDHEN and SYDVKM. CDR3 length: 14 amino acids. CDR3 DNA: TGTGCCAGCAGTCCTCTTGGGTCCACCTACGAGCAGTACTTC. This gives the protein CASSPLGSTYEQYF.

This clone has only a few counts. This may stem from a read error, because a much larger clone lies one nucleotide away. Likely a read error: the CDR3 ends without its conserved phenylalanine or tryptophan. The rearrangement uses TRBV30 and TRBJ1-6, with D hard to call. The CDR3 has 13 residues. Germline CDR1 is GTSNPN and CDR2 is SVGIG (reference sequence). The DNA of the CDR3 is TGTGCCCGGAGTGAAGGGAGTAATTCACCCCTCCACCTT. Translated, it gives CARSEGSNSPLHL.

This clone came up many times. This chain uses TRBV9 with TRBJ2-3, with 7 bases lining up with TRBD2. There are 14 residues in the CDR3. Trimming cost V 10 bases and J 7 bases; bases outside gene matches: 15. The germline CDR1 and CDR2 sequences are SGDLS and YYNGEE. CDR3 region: CAPHYMGGPYTQYF. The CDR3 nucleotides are TGTGCCCCCCACTATATGGGAGGGCCATATACGCAGTATTTT. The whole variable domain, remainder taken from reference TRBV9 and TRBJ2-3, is DSGVTQTPKHLITATGQRVTLRCSPRSGDLSVYWYQQSLDQGLQFLIQYYNGEERAKGNILERFSAQQFPDLHSELNLSSLELGDSALYFCAPHYMGGPYTQYFGPGTRLTVL.

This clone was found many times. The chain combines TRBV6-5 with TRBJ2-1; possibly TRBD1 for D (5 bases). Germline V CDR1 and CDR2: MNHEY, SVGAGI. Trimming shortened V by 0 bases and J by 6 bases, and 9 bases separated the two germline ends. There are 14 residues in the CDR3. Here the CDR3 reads CASSYSIGANEQFF. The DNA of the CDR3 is TGTGCCAGCAGTTACTCCATAGGGGCCAATGAGCAGTTCTTC.

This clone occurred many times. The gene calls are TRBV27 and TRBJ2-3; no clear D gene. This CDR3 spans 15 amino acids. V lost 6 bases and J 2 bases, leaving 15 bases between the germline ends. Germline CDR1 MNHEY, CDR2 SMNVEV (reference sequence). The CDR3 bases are TGTGCCAGCAGACTCACAGATTCTTTCACAGATACGCAGTATTTT. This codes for CASRLTDSFTDTQYF.

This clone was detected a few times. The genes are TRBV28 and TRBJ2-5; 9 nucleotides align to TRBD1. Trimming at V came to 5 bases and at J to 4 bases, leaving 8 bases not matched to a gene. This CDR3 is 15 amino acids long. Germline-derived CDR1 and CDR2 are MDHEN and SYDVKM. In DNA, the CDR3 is TGTGCCAGCAGTGGGACAGGGTTAGGGGGAGAGACCCAGTACTTC. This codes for CASSGTGLGGETQYF.

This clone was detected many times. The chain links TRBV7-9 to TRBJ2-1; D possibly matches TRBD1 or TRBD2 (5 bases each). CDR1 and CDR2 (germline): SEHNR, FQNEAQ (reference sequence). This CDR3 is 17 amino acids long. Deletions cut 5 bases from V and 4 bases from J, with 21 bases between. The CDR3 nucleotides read TGTGCCAGCAGCCCGACCCGGGACCTCGACCATTACAATGAGCAGTTCTTC. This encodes CASSPTRDLDHYNEQFF.

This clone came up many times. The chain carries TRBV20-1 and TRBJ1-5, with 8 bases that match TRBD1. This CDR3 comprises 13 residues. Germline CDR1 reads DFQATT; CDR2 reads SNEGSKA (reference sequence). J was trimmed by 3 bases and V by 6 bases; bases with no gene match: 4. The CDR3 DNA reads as TGCAGTGCGTTACAGGGGGTCAATCAGCCCCAGCATTTT. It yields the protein CSALQGVNQPQHF.

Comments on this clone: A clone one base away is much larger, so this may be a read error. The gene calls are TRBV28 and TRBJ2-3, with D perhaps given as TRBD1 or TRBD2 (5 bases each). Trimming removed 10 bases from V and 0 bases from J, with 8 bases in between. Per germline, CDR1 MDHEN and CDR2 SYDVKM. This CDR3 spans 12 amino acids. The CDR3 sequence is CATGASTDTQYF. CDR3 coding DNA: TGTGCCACCGGGGCGAGCACAGATACGCAGTATTTT. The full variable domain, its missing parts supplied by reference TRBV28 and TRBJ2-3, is DVKVTQSSRYLVKRTGEKVFLECVQDMDHENMFWYRQDPGLGLRLIYFSYDVKMKEKGDIPEGYSVSREKKERFSLILESASTNQTSMYLCATGASTDTQYFGPGTRLTVL.